This passage covers 8 T cell receptor beta chains from one sample sequenced in a study of CD8+CD57+ T cells in acquired aplastic anemia (dated by TCRdb to 2017 to 2018). TCRdb lists the instrument as Illumina HiSeq 2000. Genomic DNA was used as template for profiling of TCR beta VDJ combinations and CDR3 sequences. TCRdb applied fastp at Q25 and MiXCR to the public reads, then kept only in-frame beta chains. CDR3 protein duplicates are merged, each entry listing the most common genes and DNA. The sample table shows around 64,000 distinct CDR3 sequences, and around 55% are seen once. The ten largest clones add up to 2.5% of the sample. Sequencing used sorted CD4+, CD8+, or CD8+CD57+ T cells (not recorded which) from PBMCs. These receptors all stem from a human donor in good health, serving as a control.

The rearrangement uses TRBV28 and TRBJ2-5; D remains unclear. The CDR3 extends over 13 amino acids. Trimming removed 6 bases from V and 7 bases from J, with 15 bases in between. Germline V lookup: CDR1 MDHEN, CDR2 SYDVKM. This CDR3 reads CASSRGSTGTQYF. As DNA, the CDR3 is TGTGCCAGCAGCCGTGGGTCAACGGGGACCCAGTACTTC.

By proportion, this clonotype is medium-sized. The V gene is TRBV2, the J gene TRBJ1-1; TRBD1 is a possible D gene (6 bases). The length of the CDR3 is 14 residues. The V end lost 7 bases, the J end lost 4 bases, and 16 bases lay between the germline ends. The V gene's germline CDR1 is SNHLY and CDR2 FYNNEI. CDR3 amino acids: CASKGGAWVTEAFF. CDR3 nucleotides: TGTGCCAGCAAAGGGGGGGCGTGGGTCACTGAAGCTTTCTTT.

The V gene is TRBV24-1, the J gene TRBJ1-4; 7 positions agree with TRBD1. V lost 7 bases and J lost 8; bases outside the gene matches: 3. The CDR3 consists of 12 residues. The germline V gene has CDR1 KGHDR and CDR2 SFDVKD. In DNA form, the CDR3 reads TGTGCCACCAGGCTGACAGGGGAAAAACTGTTTTTT. It yields the protein CATRLTGEKLFF.

CDR3 region: CASSNPLYTEAFF. CDR3 sequence (DNA): TGTGCCAGCAGCAACCCGCTGTACACTGAAGCTTTCTTT. The chain couples TRBV7-9 to TRBJ1-1; no reliable D call. V lost 5 bases and J lost 3, with 10 bases in between. This CDR3 has 13 residues. From germline, CDR1 is SEHNR and CDR2 FQNEAQ (reference sequence). The full variable domain, its missing parts supplied by reference TRBV7-9 and TRBJ1-1, is DTGVSQNPRHKITKRGQNVTFRCDPISEHNRLYWYRQTLGQGPEFLTYFQNEAQLEKSRLLSDRFSAERPKGSFSTLEIQRTEQGDSAMYLCASSNPLYTEAFFGQGTRLTVV.

This clonotype was observed a single time. CDR3 protein: CAWALGIYGYTF. For the CDR3, the DNA is TGTGCCTGGGCCCTGGGAATCTATGGCTACACCTTC. The chain couples TRBV30 to TRBJ1-2; no clear D gene. Germline V CDR1 and CDR2: GTSNPN, SVGIG (reference sequence). This CDR3 comprises 12 residues. Trimming left V 5 bases short and J 4 bases short, with 11 bases between.

At least ten counts were recorded for this clonotype. The chain joins TRBV20-1 to TRBJ1-4; the D is unclear. Germline V gene lookup returns CDR1 DFQATT and CDR2 SNEGSKA (reference sequence). The CDR3 has 11 amino acids. V gave up 8 bases and J gave up 10 bases, with 14 bases separating them. The CDR3 DNA follows: TGCAGTCTACGGGGAGATGGAAAACTGTTTTTT. Translated, it gives CSLRGDGKLFF.

The V call is TRBV19, the J call TRBJ1-5; D unresolved. The CDR3 consists of 13 residues. Trimming took 5 bases from V and 5 from J, leaving 10 bases between them. Germline V gene sequence: CDR1 LNHDA, CDR2 SQIVND (reference sequence). CDR3 in DNA: TGTGCCAGTAGTCGGGGTAACGATCAGCCCCAGCATTTT. Amino acids: CASSRGNDQPQHF.

This clonotype was counted ten times or more. The junction departs from germline at one end; a sequencing error may be responsible. The chain couples TRBV7-7 to TRBJ2-2; weak D call: TRBD1 (5 bases). From germline, CDR1 is SSHAT and CDR2 FNYEAQ (reference sequence). The CDR3 sequence is 15 residues long. The CDR3 spells CASSRDRSNTGELFF. In nucleotides, the CDR3 is TGTGCTAGCAGCCGAGACAGATCGAACACCGGGGAGCTGTTTTTT.